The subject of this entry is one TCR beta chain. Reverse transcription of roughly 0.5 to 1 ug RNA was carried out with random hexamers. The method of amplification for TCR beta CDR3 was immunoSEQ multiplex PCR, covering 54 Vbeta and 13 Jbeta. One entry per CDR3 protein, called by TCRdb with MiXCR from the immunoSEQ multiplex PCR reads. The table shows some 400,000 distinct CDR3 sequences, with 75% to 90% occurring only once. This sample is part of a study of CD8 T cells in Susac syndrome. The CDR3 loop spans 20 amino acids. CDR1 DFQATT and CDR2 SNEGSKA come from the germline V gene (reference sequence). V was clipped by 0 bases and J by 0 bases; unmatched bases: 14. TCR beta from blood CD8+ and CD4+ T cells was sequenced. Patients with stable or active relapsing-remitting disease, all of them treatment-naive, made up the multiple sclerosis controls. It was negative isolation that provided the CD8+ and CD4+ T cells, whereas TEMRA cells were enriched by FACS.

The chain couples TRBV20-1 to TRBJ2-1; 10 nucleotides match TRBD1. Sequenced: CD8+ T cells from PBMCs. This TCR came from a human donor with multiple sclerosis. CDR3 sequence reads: CSARDFRGQGRFSSYNEQFF. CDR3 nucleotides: TGCAGTGCTAGAGATTTTAGGGGACAGGGGAGGTTTAGCTCCTACAATGAGCAGTTCTTC.